This entry lists 2 T cell receptor beta chains sequenced from one sample in a study of T cells in localized non-small cell lung cancer. Method: immunoSEQ multiplex PCR; TCRdb's copy keeps in-frame clones and lacks some. The sample has about 25,000 clones, around 88% seen once. Sequenced here: peripheral blood mononuclear cells, sampled before any cancer treatment. The receptors originated from a woman aged 35 to 70 with stage III lung adenocarcinoma.

The chain is built from TRBV6-6 and TRBJ2-3; 9 bases line up with TRBD1. Germline assignment: CDR1 MNHNY and CDR2 SVGAGI (reference sequence). The CDR3 has 16 residues. The V and J ends lost 2 bases and 6 bases, in that order; junction bases with no gene match: 9. CDR3 residues: CASSYRKTGGSDTQYF. CDR3 sequence (DNA): TGTGCCAGCAGTTACCGGAAAACAGGGGGCTCCGATACGCAGTATTTT.

The rearrangement uses TRBV7-8 and TRBJ2-7; D uncertain. The germline V gene has CDR1 SGHVS and CDR2 FQNEAQ. Trimming removed 5 bases from V and 4 bases from J, with 9 bases in between. CDR3 length: 12 amino acids. The CDR3 spells CASSHSPYEQYF. CDR3 nucleotide sequence: TGTGCCAGCAGCCACTCCCCGTACGAGCAGTACTTC. Full variable domain (outside the CDR3, taken from reference TRBV7-8 and TRBJ2-7): GAGVSQSPRYKVAKRGQDVALRCDPISGHVSLFWYQQALGQGPEFLTYFQNEAQLDKSGLPSDRFFAERPEGSVSTLKIQRTQQEDSAVYLCASSHSPYEQYFGPGTRLTVT.